The 15 T cell receptor beta chains below come from one sample, sequenced in a study of T cells in Graves' hyperthyroidism and ophthalmopathy. Using RNA transcripts as the source, TCR beta CDR3 regions were amplified. First-round RT-PCR with HTBI primers amplified the TCR CDR3 region. TCRdb re-called the multiplex PCR reads with MiXCR, one entry per CDR3 protein. The sample shows approximately 210,000 distinct CDR3 sequences, about a sixth of them seen only once. Sequencing was done on a sample of blood. The receptors derive from a man in his fifties with Graves' hyperthyroidism.

The table lists this clonotype with many counts. This chain joins TRBV24-1 and TRBJ2-1, with a tentative D call TRBD1 (5 bases). The germline V gene has CDR1 KGHDR and CDR2 SFDVKD. The CDR3 has 16 residues. With 4 bases removed from V and 0 bases from J, the gap between germline ends came to 12 bases. The CDR3 reads CATSDTTASSYNEQFF. CDR3 nucleotides: TGTGCCACCAGTGACACGACAGCTAGCTCCTACAATGAGCAGTTCTTC.

This clonotype was detected only a few times. The chain carries TRBV9 and TRBJ2-5; the D gene is possibly TRBD1 (5 bases). Per the germline V gene, CDR1 is SGDLS and CDR2 is YYNGEE. The CDR3 is 15 residues long. V was shortened by 4 bases and J by 2 bases, with 15 bases between the two germline ends. CDR3 amino acids: CASSLSSGIQETQYF. The CDR3 DNA is TGTGCCAGCAGCCTAAGTTCAGGGATTCAAGAGACCCAGTACTTC.

This clonotype was recorded many times. V gene TRBV11-2 combines with J gene TRBJ2-1; the match to TRBD2 covers 7 bases. CDR3 size: 15 residues. In germline, CDR1 is SGHAT, CDR2 FQNNGV. V was pared by 5 bases and J by 5 bases, with 9 bases of the junction left unmatched. CDR3 DNA: TGTGCCAGCAGCGCCCTCGTAGGGACTAACAATGAGCAGTTCTTC. Amino acid sequence: CASSALVGTNNEQFF.

This sequence joins TRBV7-9 and TRBJ2-3, with D unresolved. Germline CDR1 SEHNR, CDR2 FQNEAQ (reference sequence). Trimming left V 3 bases short and J 1 base short, with 14 bases between. This CDR3 region has 16 residues. DNA for the CDR3: TGTGCCAGCAGCTTCCGGGTATTTTCTCGCACAGATACGCAGTATTTT. Protein: CASSFRVFSRTDTQYF.

This clonotype was seen more than once but under ten times. This chain joins TRBV6-5 and TRBJ2-7; maybe TRBD2 (6 bases). Germline values: CDR1 MNHEY, CDR2 SVGAGI. V lost 1 base, J lost 2 bases, and 12 bases lay in between. The CDR3 sequence is 15 residues long. The CDR3 DNA reads as TGTGCCAGCAGTTACTTTGCTAGCGAAACCTACGAGCAGTACTTC. This gives the protein CASSYFASETYEQYF.

The chain carries TRBV7-9 and TRBJ2-7, with 8 bases matching TRBD2. In germline, CDR1 is SEHNR, CDR2 FQNEAQ (reference sequence). The V and J ends lost 6 bases and 7 bases, in that order; junction bases with no gene match: 8. This CDR3 has 13 amino acids. The CDR3: CASRYGTSPEQYF. The CDR3 region has the DNA TGTGCCAGCAGGTACGGGACTAGTCCTGAGCAGTACTTC.

Only a few counts were recorded for this clonotype. V is TRBV4-3 and J is TRBJ2-1; 14 nucleotides match TRBD2. The V gene's germline CDR1 is LGHNA and CDR2 YSLEER. The CDR3 consists of 17 residues. V was clipped by 2 bases and J by 8 bases; unmatched bases: 8. The CDR3 region is CASSQHGTSGSQDEQFF. In DNA form, the CDR3 reads TGCGCCAGCAGCCAACATGGGACTAGCGGGAGTCAGGATGAGCAGTTCTTC.

This clonotype was detected a few times. The genes are TRBV6-1 and TRBJ1-1; D gene uncertain. The CDR3 spans 13 residues. The germline CDR1 and CDR2 sequences are MNHNS and SASEGT. Trimming took 5 bases from V and 9 from J, leaving 16 bases between them. CDR3 protein: CASSPGEGVKAFF. The CDR3 coding sequence is TGTGCCAGCAGTCCTGGGGAGGGCGTTAAAGCTTTCTTT.

V usage is TRBV3-1 and J usage is TRBJ2-7; a possible D gene is TRBD2 (5 bases). Germline CDR1 is LGHDT and CDR2 is YNNKEL (reference sequence). The CDR3 is made up of 14 amino acids. V shed 4 bases and J shed 5 bases, with 15 bases lying between them. The CDR3 reads CASSPTTSNDEQYF. As DNA, the CDR3 is TGTGCCAGCAGCCCGACTACAAGTAATGACGAGCAGTACTTC.

V and J are TRBV30 and TRBJ1-5; the match to TRBD1 covers 8 bases. The ends lost 2 bases at V and 3 bases at J; junction bases unmatched: 3. CDR1 is GTSNPN, CDR2 SVGIG, per germline (reference sequence). CDR3 length: 14 amino acids. For the CDR3, the DNA is TGTGCCTGGAGTCGGACAGGGTACAATCAGCCCCAGCATTTT. This encodes CAWSRTGYNQPQHF.

This clonotype was counted only a few times. J is TRBJ1-2 and V is TRBV29-1; D unresolved. The germline V and J ends were trimmed by 2 bases and 4 bases, with 11 bases remaining between them. Germline loops: CDR1 SQVTM, CDR2 ANQGSEA. There are 13 residues in the CDR3. The CDR3 spells CSVESGDSYGYTF. The CDR3 DNA is TGCAGCGTTGAATCGGGCGATTCCTATGGCTACACCTTC.

In this sample, this clonotype turned up many times. The J gene is TRBJ2-1, the V gene TRBV11-3; 11 bases agree with TRBD2. V lost 6 bases, J lost 15 bases, and 10 bases stayed unmatched. The CDR3 length is 13 residues. CDR1 is SGHNT, CDR2 YENEEA, per germline. The CDR3 protein is CASRPTSGSLVFF. CDR3 DNA sequence: TGTGCCAGCAGACCTACTAGCGGGAGTCTTGTGTTCTTC. Complete variable domain (other parts from reference TRBV11-3 and TRBJ2-1): EAGVVQSPRYKIIEKKQPVAFWCNPISGHNTLYWYLQNLGQGPELLIRYENEEAVDDSQLPKDRFSAERLKGVDSTLKIQPAELGDSAVYLCASRPTSGSLVFFGPGTRLTVL.

This clonotype was detected many times. A much larger clone differs from this one at a single base, so this may be a read error. J is TRBJ2-1 and V is TRBV28; possibly TRBD2 for D (6 bases). From germline, CDR1 is MDHEN and CDR2 SYDVKM. Deletions cut 5 bases from V and 4 bases from J, with 12 bases between. The CDR3 totals 14 residues. CDR3 protein: CASSREHHYNEQFF. The CDR3, as DNA: TGTGCCAGCAGTCGGGAGCATCATTACAATGAGCAGTTCTTC.

This clonotype was found a few times. This sequence joins TRBV5-1 and TRBJ2-3; TRBD2 aligns across 12 bases. This CDR3 has 19 amino acids. Unmatched junction bases numbered 8, after V lost 0 bases and J lost 0 bases. CDR1 and CDR2 (germline): SGHRS, YFSETQ. CDR3 sequence (DNA): TGCGCCAGCAGCTTGGTACTAGCGGGAGGACGAATTAGCACAGATACGCAGTATTTT. This sequence encodes CASSLVLAGGRISTDTQYF.

This chain uses TRBV4-3 with TRBJ1-5, with D hard to call. Germline CDR1 reads LGHNA; CDR2 reads YSLEER. The CDR3 is 17 residues long. V was pared by 1 base and J by 0 bases, with 13 bases between. The CDR3 region has the DNA TGCGCCAGCAGCCAAGTAGTTACGGGGTATAGCAATCAGCCCCAGCATTTT. This codes for CASSQVVTGYSNQPQHF.